This T cell receptor (beta chain) was obtained from a study of blood T cell repertoires in COVID-19. On the study more broadly: From T cells, B-cell-depleted T cells, or PBMCs came the material, which was cDNA or gDNA.

Per the original data handling: Estimates of nucleated cell counts were drawn from the amplification of reference gene primers. Generated by immunoSEQ multiplex PCR, the TCRdb table keeps only in-frame clones and is missing some. V, J and clone size reflect that table, while D and trimming were determined from the DNA. This sample has over 600,000 clones, with 90% found just once. The receptor comes from a woman between 18 and 30 years old with acute or convalescent COVID-19. Sequenced input: peripheral blood.

The CDR3 spells CASSPWDRTGGQNTEAFF. The CDR3 bases are TGTGCCAGCTCACCCTGGGACCGGACAGGGGGCCAGAACACTGAAGCTTTCTTT. The chain joins TRBV18 to TRBJ1-1; the match to TRBD1 covers 11 bases. In germline, CDR1 is KGHSH, CDR2 LQKENI. The CDR3 runs to 18 residues. V was pared by 3 bases and J by 1 base, with 10 bases of the junction left unmatched.